Each of the 13 T cell receptor beta chains below was sequenced from the same sample in a study of T cell changes during pregnancy in multiple sclerosis. Using immunoSEQ multiplex PCR, the repertoire was profiled, and TCRdb retains in-frame clones only, with some absent. Of around 32,000 clones in the sample, about nine tenths were seen once. Sample: CD8+ T cells from peripheral blood mononuclear cells, taken in the second trimester of pregnancy. The receptors shown here come from a female donor in good health, enrolled as a control in a pregnancy study.

The J gene is TRBJ1-1, the V gene TRBV5-6; weak D call: TRBD1 (5 bases). V dropped 4 bases and J dropped 1 base, with 23 bases sitting between them. This CDR3 spans 18 amino acids. Germline V gives CDR1 SGHDT, CDR2 YYEEEE. The CDR3 DNA reads as TGTGCCAGCAGCCTACGATCAGGGAGGGCCGCACAGAACACTGAAGCTTTCTTT. The encoded protein is CASSLRSGRAAQNTEAFF.

The chain has TRBV10-3 and TRBJ2-3, with 16 bases matching TRBD2. Trimming removed 4 bases from V and 3 bases from J; junction bases left unmatched: 4. This CDR3 is 17 amino acids long. CDR1 is ENHRY and CDR2 is SYGVKD in the germline V gene. CDR3 DNA: TGTGCCATCAGTGGGGGACTAGCGGGGGGGCGTACAGATACGCAGTATTTT. This encodes CAISGGLAGGRTDTQYF.

The chain combines TRBV27 with TRBJ2-5, with 8 bases aligning to TRBD1. Germline CDR1 and CDR2: MNHEY and SMNVEV (reference sequence). The J segment lost 7 bases and the V segment lost 5 bases, leaving 9 bases of the junction unmatched. The length of the CDR3 is 14 residues. CDR3 protein: CASSPGGPVRTQYF. The CDR3 DNA is TGTGCCAGCAGTCCAGGGGGCCCGGTGCGGACCCAGTACTTC.

The chain combines TRBV6-1 with TRBJ2-7; 8 positions agree with TRBD2. Germline V CDR1 and CDR2: MNHNS, SASEGT. The CDR3 runs to 15 residues. Losses at the gene ends were 2 bases for V and 0 bases for J; bases not matched to a gene: 3. As DNA, the CDR3 is TGTGCCAGCAGTGAAAGTAGCGGGGCCTCCTACGAGCAGTACTTC. Translation: CASSESSGASYEQYF.

The V call is TRBV6-1, the J call TRBJ2-7; maybe TRBD2 (6 bases). The CDR3 length is 16 residues. CDR1 is MNHNS and CDR2 is SASEGT in the germline V gene. Trimming removed 2 bases from V and 0 bases from J, with 14 bases in between. CDR3: CASSEPAGPNSYEQYF. In DNA, the CDR3 is TGTGCCAGCAGTGAACCCGCGGGACCGAACTCCTACGAGCAGTACTTC.

The V gene is TRBV19, the J gene TRBJ2-7; a possible D gene is TRBD1 (5 bases). Deletions cut 4 bases from V and 5 bases from J, with 15 bases between. Per the germline V gene, CDR1 is LNHDA and CDR2 is SQIVND (reference sequence). The CDR3 sequence is 14 residues long. This CDR3 is CASSTLGVLNEQYF. In DNA, the CDR3 is TGTGCCAGTAGTACCTTAGGGGTTTTAAACGAGCAGTACTTC.

A few counts support this clone. Different DNA sequences within this sample yield the same CDR3. The gene calls are TRBV19 and TRBJ1-1; TRBD1 is a possible D gene (5 bases). CDR3 length equals 13 residues. Germline CDR1 and CDR2: LNHDA and SQIVND (reference sequence). The germline V and J ends were trimmed by 5 bases and 0 bases, with 7 bases remaining between them. This CDR3 reads CASSQGMNTEAFF. The DNA for the CDR3 is TGTGCCAGTAGTCAGGGAATGAACACTGAAGCTTTCTTT.

CDR3 region: CASSQWQQGSPLHF. CDR3 DNA: TGCGCCAGCAGCCAATGGCAGCAGGGTTCACCCCTCCACTTT. V gene TRBV4-3 combines with J gene TRBJ1-6; possibly TRBD1 for D (5 bases). The V and J ends lost 2 bases and 9 bases respectively, with 11 bases between them. Germline CDR1 and CDR2: LGHNA and YSLEER. The CDR3 sequence is 14 residues long.

This clone was picked up a small number of times. The genes are TRBV9 and TRBJ1-1; tentative D call: TRBD1 (6 bases). V lost 4 bases, J lost 3 bases, and 13 bases lay in between. CDR1 is SGDLS, CDR2 YYNGEE, per germline. This CDR3 is 14 amino acids long. CDR3 amino acids: CASSRRTVHTEAFF. CDR3 nucleotide sequence: TGTGCCAGCAGCCGGAGGACAGTCCACACTGAAGCTTTCTTT.

V usage is TRBV30 and J usage is TRBJ2-3, with TRBD2 matching 9 bases. Germline CDR1 and CDR2: GTSNPN and SVGIG (reference sequence). There are 16 residues in the CDR3. V lost 0 bases and J lost 4; bases outside the gene matches: 8. This CDR3 is CAWSVQLAGMADTQYF. The CDR3 region has the DNA TGTGCCTGGAGTGTACAGCTAGCGGGGATGGCAGATACGCAGTATTTT.

V usage is TRBV11-3 and J usage is TRBJ2-5, with TRBD2 matching 15 bases. After removal of 1 base from V and 5 bases from J, the junction contained 8 bases not matched to a gene. This CDR3 has 18 residues. Germline assignment: CDR1 SGHNT and CDR2 YENEEA. CDR3 nucleotides: TGTGCCAGCAGCTTAGTTGGGACTAGCGGGGGGTCTGGGGAGACCCAGTACTTC. It is translated as CASSLVGTSGGSGETQYF. Looking up the rest from reference TRBV11-3 and TRBJ2-5 gives the full variable domain: EAGVVQSPRYKIIEKKQPVAFWCNPISGHNTLYWYLQNLGQGPELLIRYENEEAVDDSQLPKDRFSAERLKGVDSTLKIQPAELGDSAVYLCASSLVGTSGGSGETQYFGPGTRLLVL.

CDR3 coding DNA: TGTGCCAGCAGCCAGGGGACAGTGGGTAAACGCTACGAGCAGTACTTC. Amino acids: CASSQGTVGKRYEQYF. This chain joins TRBV14 and TRBJ2-7; 7 bases map to TRBD1. Germline-derived CDR1 and CDR2 are SGHDN and FVKESK. V was pared by 3 bases and J by 3 bases, with 11 bases of the junction left unmatched. The CDR3 has 16 amino acids.

This chain joins TRBV7-2 and TRBJ1-1, with 8 bases identical to TRBD1. This CDR3 region has 15 residues. Germline assignment: CDR1 SGHTA and CDR2 FQGNSA. The ends lost 4 bases at V and 4 bases at J; junction bases unmatched: 8. The CDR3 DNA sequence: TGTGCCAGCAGCTCGCGAACAGGGGGGGGCACTGAAGCTTTCTTT. Protein: CASSSRTGGGTEAFF.